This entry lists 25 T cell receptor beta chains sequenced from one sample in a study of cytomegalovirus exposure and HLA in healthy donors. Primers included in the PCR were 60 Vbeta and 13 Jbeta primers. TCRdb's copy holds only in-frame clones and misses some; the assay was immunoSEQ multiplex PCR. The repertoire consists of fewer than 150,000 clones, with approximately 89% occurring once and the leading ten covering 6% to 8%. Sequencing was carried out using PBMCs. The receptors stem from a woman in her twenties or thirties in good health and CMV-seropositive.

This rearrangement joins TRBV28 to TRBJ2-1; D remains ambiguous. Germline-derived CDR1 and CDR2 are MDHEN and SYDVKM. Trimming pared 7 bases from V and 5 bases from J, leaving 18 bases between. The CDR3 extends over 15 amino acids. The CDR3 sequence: CASTHRDTPNNEQFF. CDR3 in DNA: TGTGCCAGCACCCACCGCGATACCCCAAACAATGAGCAGTTCTTC.

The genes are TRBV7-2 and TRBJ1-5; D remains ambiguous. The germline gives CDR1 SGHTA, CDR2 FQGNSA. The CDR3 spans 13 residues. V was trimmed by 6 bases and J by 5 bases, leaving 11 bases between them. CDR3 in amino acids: CASSDRSDQPQHF. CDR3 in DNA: TGTGCCAGCAGTGATCGGTCGGATCAGCCCCAGCATTTT.

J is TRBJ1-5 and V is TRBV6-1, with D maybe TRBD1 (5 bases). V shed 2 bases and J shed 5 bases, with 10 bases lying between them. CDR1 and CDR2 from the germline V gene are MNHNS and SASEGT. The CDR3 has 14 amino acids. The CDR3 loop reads CASSEQGFDQPQHF. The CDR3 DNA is TGTGCCAGCAGTGAACAGGGTTTTGATCAGCCCCAGCATTTT.

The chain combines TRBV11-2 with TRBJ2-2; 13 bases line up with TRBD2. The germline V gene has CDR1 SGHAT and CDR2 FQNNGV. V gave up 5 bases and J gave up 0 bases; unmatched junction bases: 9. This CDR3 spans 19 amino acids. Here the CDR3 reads CASSILGTSGAANTGELFF. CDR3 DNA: TGTGCCAGCAGCATCCTCGGGACTAGCGGGGCTGCGAACACCGGGGAGCTGTTTTTT.

The CDR3 sequence is CASSRPSGGQETQYF. The CDR3 coding sequence is TGCGCCAGCAGTCGGCCGAGCGGCGGCCAAGAGACCCAGTACTTC. This sequence joins TRBV5-1 and TRBJ2-5; possible D gene TRBD2, 5 bases. CDR1 and CDR2 (germline): SGHRS, YFSETQ. This CDR3 contains 15 residues. Trimming took off 5 bases at V and 1 base at J, with 15 bases between the two ends.

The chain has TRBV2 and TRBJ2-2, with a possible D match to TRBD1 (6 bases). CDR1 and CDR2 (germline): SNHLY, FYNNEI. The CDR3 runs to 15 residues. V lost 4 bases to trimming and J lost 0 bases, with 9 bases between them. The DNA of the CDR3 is TGTGCCAGCAGTGGGGACACTCCGAACACCGGGGAGCTGTTTTTT. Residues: CASSGDTPNTGELFF.

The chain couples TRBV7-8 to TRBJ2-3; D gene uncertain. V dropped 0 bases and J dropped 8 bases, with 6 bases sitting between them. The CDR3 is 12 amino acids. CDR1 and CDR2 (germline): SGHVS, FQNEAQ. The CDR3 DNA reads TGTGCCAGCAGCTTAGCCAGTGGTACGCAGTATTTT. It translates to CASSLASGTQYF.

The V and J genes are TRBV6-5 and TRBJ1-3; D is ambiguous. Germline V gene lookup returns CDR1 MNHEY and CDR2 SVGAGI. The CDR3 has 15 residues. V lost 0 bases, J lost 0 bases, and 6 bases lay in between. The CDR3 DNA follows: TGTGCCAGCAGTTACTCCCGGAGCTCTGGAAACACCATATATTTT. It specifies CASSYSRSSGNTIYF.

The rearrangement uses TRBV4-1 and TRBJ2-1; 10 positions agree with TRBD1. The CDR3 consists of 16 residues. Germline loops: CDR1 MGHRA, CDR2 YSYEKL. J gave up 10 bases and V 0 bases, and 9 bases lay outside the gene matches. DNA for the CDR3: TGCGCCAGCAGCCAAGATCCCGGGACAGGGGCTAAGGAGCAGTTCTTC. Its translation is CASSQDPGTGAKEQFF.

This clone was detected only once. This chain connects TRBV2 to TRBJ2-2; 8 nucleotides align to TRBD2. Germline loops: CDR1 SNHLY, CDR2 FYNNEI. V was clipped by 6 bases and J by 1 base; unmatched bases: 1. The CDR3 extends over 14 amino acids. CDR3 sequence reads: CASRSGRNTGELFF. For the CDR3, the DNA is TGTGCCAGCAGGAGCGGGAGGAACACCGGGGAGCTGTTTTTT.

As DNA, the CDR3 is TGTGCCAGCAGAACAGGGGCCGGAAACACCATATATTTT. The encoded protein is CASRTGAGNTIYF. V is TRBV6-6 and J is TRBJ1-3; 7 nucleotides line up with TRBD1. Trimming at V came to 6 bases and at J to 4 bases, leaving 3 bases not matched to a gene. Germline loops: CDR1 MNHNY, CDR2 SVGAGI (reference sequence). The length of the CDR3 is 13 residues.

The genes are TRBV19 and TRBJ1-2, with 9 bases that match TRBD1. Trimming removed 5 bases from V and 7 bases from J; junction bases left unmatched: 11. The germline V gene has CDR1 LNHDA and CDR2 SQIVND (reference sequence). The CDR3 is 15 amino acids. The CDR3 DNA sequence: TGTGCCAGTAGTGCAAGGGACAGGGTAACTGGTGGCTACACCTTC. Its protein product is CASSARDRVTGGYTF.

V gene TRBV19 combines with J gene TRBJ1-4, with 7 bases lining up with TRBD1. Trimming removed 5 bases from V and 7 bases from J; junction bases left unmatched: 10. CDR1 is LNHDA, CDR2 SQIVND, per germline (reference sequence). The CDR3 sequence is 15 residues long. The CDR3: CASSAQGTGVEKLFF. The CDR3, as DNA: TGTGCCAGTAGTGCACAGGGAACAGGGGTTGAAAAACTGTTTTTT.

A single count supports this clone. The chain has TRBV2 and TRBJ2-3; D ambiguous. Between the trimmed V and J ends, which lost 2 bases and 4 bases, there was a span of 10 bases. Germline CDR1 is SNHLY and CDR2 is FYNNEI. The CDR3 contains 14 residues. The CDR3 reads CASSENTVADTQYF. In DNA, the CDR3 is TGTGCCAGCAGTGAAAACACAGTGGCAGATACGCAGTATTTT.

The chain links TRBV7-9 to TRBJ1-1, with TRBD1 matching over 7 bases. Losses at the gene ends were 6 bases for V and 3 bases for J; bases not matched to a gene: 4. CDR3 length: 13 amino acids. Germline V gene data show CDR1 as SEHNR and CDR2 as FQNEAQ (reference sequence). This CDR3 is CASRTGQDTEAFF. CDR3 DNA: TGTGCCAGCAGGACAGGGCAGGACACTGAAGCTTTCTTT.

The CDR3 here is CASSLTLRAGYEQYF. CDR3 sequence (DNA): TGTGCCAGCAGCTTAACCCTCAGGGCAGGCTACGAGCAGTACTTC. The chain couples TRBV7-3 to TRBJ2-7, with D possibly being TRBD1 (5 bases). Looked up from germline, CDR1 is SGHTA and CDR2 is FQGTGA. The CDR3 is made up of 15 amino acids. Deletions cut 0 bases from V and 3 bases from J, with 12 bases between.

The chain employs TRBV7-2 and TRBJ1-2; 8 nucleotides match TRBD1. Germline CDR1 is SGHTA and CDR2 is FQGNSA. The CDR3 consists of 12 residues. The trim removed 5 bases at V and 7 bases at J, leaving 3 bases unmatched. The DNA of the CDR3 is TGTGCCAGCAGCCTCGGACAGGGTGGCTACACCTTC. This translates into CASSLGQGGYTF.

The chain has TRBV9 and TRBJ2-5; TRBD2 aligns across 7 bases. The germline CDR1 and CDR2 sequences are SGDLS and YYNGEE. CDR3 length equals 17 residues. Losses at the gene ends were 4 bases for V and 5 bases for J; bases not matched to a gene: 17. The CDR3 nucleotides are TGTGCCAGCAGCAAGGGGCGGGAGAGGGGAGAGTACGAGACCCAGTACTTC. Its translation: CASSKGRERGEYETQYF.

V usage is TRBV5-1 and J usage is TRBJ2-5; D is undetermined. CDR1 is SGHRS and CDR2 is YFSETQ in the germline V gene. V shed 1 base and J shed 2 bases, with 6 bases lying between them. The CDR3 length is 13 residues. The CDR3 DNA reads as TGCGCCAGCAGCTTGTTACAGCAAGAGACCCAGTACTTC. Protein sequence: CASSLLQQETQYF.

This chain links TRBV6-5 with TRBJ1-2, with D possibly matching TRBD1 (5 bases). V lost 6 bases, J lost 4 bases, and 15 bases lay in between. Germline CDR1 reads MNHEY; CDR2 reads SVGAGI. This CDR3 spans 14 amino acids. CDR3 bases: TGTGCCAGCAGATTCCTGGGGGGTGGCTATGGCTACACCTTC. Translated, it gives CASRFLGGGYGYTF.

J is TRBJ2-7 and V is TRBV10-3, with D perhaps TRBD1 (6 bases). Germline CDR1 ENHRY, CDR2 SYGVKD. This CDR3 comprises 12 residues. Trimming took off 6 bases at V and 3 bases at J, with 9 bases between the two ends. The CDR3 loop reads CAIRDSNYEQYF. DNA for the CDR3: TGTGCCATCAGGGACAGTAACTACGAGCAGTACTTC.

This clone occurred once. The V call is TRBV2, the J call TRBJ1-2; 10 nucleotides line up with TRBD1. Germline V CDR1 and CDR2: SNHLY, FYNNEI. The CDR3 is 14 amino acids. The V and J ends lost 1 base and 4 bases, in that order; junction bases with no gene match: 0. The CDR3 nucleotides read TGTGCCAGCAGTGAAGGGACAGGGGGCTATGGCTACACCTTC. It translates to CASSEGTGGYGYTF.

As DNA, the CDR3 is TGCAGCGTTGACCCCACGGGGAGGGAGACCCAGTACTTC. This gives the protein CSVDPTGRETQYF. The rearrangement joins TRBV29-1 to TRBJ2-5, with a possible D match to TRBD2 (6 bases). This CDR3 is built from 13 residues. CDR1 is SQVTM, CDR2 ANQGSEA, per germline. V was clipped by 3 bases and J by 5 bases, with 13 bases between them. The variable domain in full, with the rest retrieved from reference TRBV29-1 and TRBJ2-5, is SAVISQKPSRDICQRGTSLTIQCQVDSQVTMMFWYRQQPGQSLTLIATANQGSEATYESGFVIDKFPISRPNLTFSTLTVSNMSPEDSSIYLCSVDPTGRETQYFGPGTRLLVL.

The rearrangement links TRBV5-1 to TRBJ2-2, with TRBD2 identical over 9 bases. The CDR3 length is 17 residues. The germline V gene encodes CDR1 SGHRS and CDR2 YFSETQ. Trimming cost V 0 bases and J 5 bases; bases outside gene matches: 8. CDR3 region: CASSLASAGGETGELFF. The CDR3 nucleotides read TGCGCCAGCAGCTTGGCCTCGGCGGGGGGGGAGACCGGGGAGCTGTTTTTT.

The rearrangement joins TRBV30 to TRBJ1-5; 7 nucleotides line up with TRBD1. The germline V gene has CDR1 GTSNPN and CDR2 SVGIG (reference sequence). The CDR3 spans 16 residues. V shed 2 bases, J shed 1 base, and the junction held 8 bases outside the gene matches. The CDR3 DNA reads TGTGCCTGGAGTCTTCGGACAGGAGGGAGCAATCAGCCCCAGCATTTT. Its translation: CAWSLRTGGSNQPQHF.